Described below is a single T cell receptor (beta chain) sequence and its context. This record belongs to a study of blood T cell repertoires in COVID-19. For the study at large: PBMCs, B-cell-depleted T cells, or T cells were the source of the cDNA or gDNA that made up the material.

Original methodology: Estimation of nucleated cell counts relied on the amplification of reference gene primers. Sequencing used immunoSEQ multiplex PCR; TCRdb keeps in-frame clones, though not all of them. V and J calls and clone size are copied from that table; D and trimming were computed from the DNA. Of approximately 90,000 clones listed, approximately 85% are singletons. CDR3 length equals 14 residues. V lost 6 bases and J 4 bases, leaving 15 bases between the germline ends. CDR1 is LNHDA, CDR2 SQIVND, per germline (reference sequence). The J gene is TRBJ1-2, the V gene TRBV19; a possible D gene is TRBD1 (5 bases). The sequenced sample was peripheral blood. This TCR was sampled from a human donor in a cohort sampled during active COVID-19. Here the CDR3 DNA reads TGTGCCAGTAGCCCGGGACTGACGGTCTATGGCTACACCTTC. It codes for CASSPGLTVYGYTF.